This TCR beta chain appears in the sequencing data of a study of OX40 agonist ivuxolimab in advanced cancers. Study observations and caveats: Expansion of clones was among the lowest in partial responders at 0.1-3.0 mg/kg.

For this clone: The antigen is undetermined.

Deletions cut 1 base from V and 1 base from J, with 1 base between. CDR1 is SGHVS, CDR2 FNYEAQ, per germline. The CDR3 loop spans 13 amino acids. Profiled with immunoSEQ multiplex PCR; TCRdb holds only in-frame clones, not every one. Of 65,000 to 85,000 clones in the sample, approximately 90% were seen once. The chain carries TRBV7-6 and TRBJ2-2; D is unclear. The TCR sequence derives from an adult with an advanced solid tumor such as melanoma, head and neck, liver or kidney cancer. The sequencing used CD4+ or CD8+ T cells sorted from blood, collected in a trial of the OX40 agonist ivuxolimab. The CDR3: CASSLGNTGELFF. The DNA of the CDR3 is TGTGCCAGCAGCTTAGGGAACACCGGGGAGCTGTTTTTT.